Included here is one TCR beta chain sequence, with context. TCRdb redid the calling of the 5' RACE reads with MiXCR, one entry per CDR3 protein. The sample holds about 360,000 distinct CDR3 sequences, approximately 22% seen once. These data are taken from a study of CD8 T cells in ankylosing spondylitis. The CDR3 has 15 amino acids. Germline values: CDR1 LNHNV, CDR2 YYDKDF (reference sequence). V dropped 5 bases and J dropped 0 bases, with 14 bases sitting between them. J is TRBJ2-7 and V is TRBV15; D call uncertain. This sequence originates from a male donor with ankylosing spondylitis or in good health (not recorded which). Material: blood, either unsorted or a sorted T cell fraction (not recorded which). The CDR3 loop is CATSDRTLSSYEQYF. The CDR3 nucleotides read TGTGCCACCAGCGATAGGACCCTTAGCTCCTACGAGCAGTACTTC. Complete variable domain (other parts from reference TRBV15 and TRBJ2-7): DAMVIQNPRYQVTQFGKPVTLSCSQTLNHNVMYWYQQKSSQAPKLLFHYYDKDFNNEADTPDNFQSRRPNTSFCFLDIRSPGLGDTAMYLCATSDRTLSSYEQYFGPGTRLTVT.